This entry lists 30 T cell receptor beta chains sequenced from one sample in a study of T cells in Graves' hyperthyroidism and ophthalmopathy. Amplification of TCR beta CDR3 regions was performed using RNA transcripts as template. Carried out on the TCR CDR3, a first-round RT-PCR used the HTBI primer set. MiXCR, run by TCRdb on the multiplex PCR reads, gives a single entry per CDR3 protein. Among around 540,000 distinct CDR3 sequences listed, about 43% were seen once. The specimen sequenced was peripheral blood or thyroid tissue (not recorded which). Receptor source: a young woman with Graves' hyperthyroidism.

The gene calls are TRBV29-1 and TRBJ2-2, with D possibly TRBD2 on 5 matching bases. The CDR3 extends over 15 amino acids. Trimming took off 7 bases at V and 0 bases at J, with 15 bases between the two ends. Germline CDR1 reads SQVTM; CDR2 reads ANQGSEA. CDR3 DNA: TGCAGCGCCGACGGGCCGGGGTCGAACACCGGGGAGCTGTTTTTT. Its translation is CSADGPGSNTGELFF.

Notes on this clonotype: A read error is possible here, since a much larger clone lies one base away. The chain carries TRBV7-2 and TRBJ2-5, with 12 bases lining up with TRBD2. The CDR3 loop spans 14 amino acids. CDR1 SGHTA and CDR2 FQGNSA come from the germline V gene. The chain's CDR3 is CASSRTSGIEIQYF. The CDR3 nucleotides are TGTGCCAGCAGCCGGACTAGCGGGATAGAGATCCAGTACTTC.

V gene TRBV20-1 combines with J gene TRBJ1-5; TRBD1 agrees at 7 bases. Germline loops: CDR1 DFQATT, CDR2 SNEGSKA (reference sequence). J gave up 6 bases and V 4 bases, and 9 bases lay outside the gene matches. This CDR3 is 14 amino acids long. The DNA for the CDR3 is TGCAGTGCTAACAGGGGCCAAGGTCGTCAGCCCCAGCATTTT. This codes for CSANRGQGRQPQHF.

The chain uses TRBV24-1 and TRBJ1-1; D may be TRBD1 (5 bases). CDR1 is KGHDR, CDR2 SFDVKD, per germline. The CDR3 is 17 residues long. V lost 0 bases to trimming and J lost 3 bases, with 16 bases between them. This CDR3 is CATSDLRDRGGDTEAFF. CDR3 in DNA: TGTGCCACCAGTGATTTGAGGGATCGGGGGGGGGACACTGAAGCTTTCTTT.

Turning to this clonotype: A single base separates this from a much larger clone, so it may be a read error. This sequence joins TRBV25-1 and TRBJ2-5; 9 nucleotides line up with TRBD2. Trimming at V came to 1 base and at J to 7 bases, leaving 13 bases not matched to a gene. This CDR3 spans 17 amino acids. Per the germline V gene, CDR1 is MGHDK and CDR2 is SYGVNS. The CDR3 DNA is TGTGCCAGCAGTGAATTTTTAGCGGGAGCGGCTCGGGGGACCCAGTACTTC. Protein sequence: CASSEFLAGAARGTQYF.

This clonotype was seen many times. The V call is TRBV7-3, the J call TRBJ1-1; 10 nucleotides agree with TRBD1. Germline CDR1 and CDR2: SGHTA and FQGTGA. J gave up 0 bases and V 4 bases, and 5 bases lay outside the gene matches. This CDR3 is 16 amino acids long. This chain's CDR3 is CASSSPGTGVNTEAFF. For the CDR3, the DNA is TGTGCCAGCAGCTCCCCCGGGACAGGGGTGAACACTGAAGCTTTCTTT.

In its sample, this clonotype was seen many times. The chain links TRBV20-1 to TRBJ2-7; either TRBD1 or TRBD2 may fit D (5 bases each). CDR3 size: 13 residues. Trimming took off 7 bases at V and 2 bases at J, with 15 bases between the two ends. Germline V gene sequence: CDR1 DFQATT, CDR2 SNEGSKA (reference sequence). The CDR3 reads CSVTGTETYEQYF. CDR3 nucleotide sequence: TGCAGTGTCACCGGGACCGAGACCTACGAGCAGTACTTC.

This rearrangement joins TRBV3-1 to TRBJ2-7; perhaps D is TRBD1 or TRBD2 (5 bases each). V lost 6 bases, J lost 3 bases, and 18 bases lay in between. Germline V gene sequence: CDR1 LGHDT, CDR2 YNNKEL (reference sequence). The CDR3 is 15 amino acids. CDR3 nucleotide sequence: TGTGCCAGCAGTGAGTCTGCCGGGACCATCTACGAGCAGTACTTC. It encodes CASSESAGTIYEQYF.

This chain links TRBV2 with TRBJ2-7, with 7 bases fitting TRBD1. The CDR3 extends over 15 amino acids. The trim removed 11 bases at V and 6 bases at J, leaving 19 bases unmatched. CDR1 SNHLY and CDR2 FYNNEI come from the germline V gene. CDR3 bases: TGTGCCTCCTACAGGGGTGGAGCAGGTACGTTCGAGCAGTACTTC. This codes for CASYRGGAGTFEQYF.

V gene TRBV9 combines with J gene TRBJ1-1; D perhaps matches TRBD1 (5 bases). This CDR3 comprises 16 residues. The V gene's germline CDR1 is SGDLS and CDR2 YYNGEE. V was cut by 0 bases and J by 1 base, with 13 bases left in between. This CDR3 is CASSVGLQEPNTEAFF. CDR3 nucleotide sequence: TGTGCCAGCAGCGTAGGGTTACAGGAGCCGAACACTGAAGCTTTCTTT.

This clonotype was observed many times. The V gene is TRBV7-9, the J gene TRBJ1-1; D is undetermined. CDR1 is SEHNR, CDR2 FQNEAQ, per germline (reference sequence). The CDR3 loop spans 11 amino acids. V was clipped by 6 bases and J by 7 bases, with 9 bases between them. The CDR3 sequence: CASRLASEAFF. The CDR3 DNA reads as TGTGCCAGCAGGCTCGCGAGTGAAGCTTTCTTT.

The genes are TRBV29-1 and TRBJ2-5; D is possibly TRBD2 (5 bases). Germline assignment: CDR1 SQVTM and CDR2 ANQGSEA. The V end was cut by 6 bases, the J end by 5 bases, with 13 bases between. CDR3 size: 12 residues. The CDR3 region has the DNA TGCAGCGTGAGAATCGGCGGGGAGACCCAGTACTTC. Its protein is CSVRIGGETQYF. The full variable domain, completed using reference TRBV29-1 and TRBJ2-5, is SAVISQKPSRDICQRGTSLTIQCQVDSQVTMMFWYRQQPGQSLTLIATANQGSEATYESGFVIDKFPISRPNLTFSTLTVSNMSPEDSSIYLCSVRIGGETQYFGPGTRLLVL.

The chain employs TRBV29-1 and TRBJ1-1; D gene uncertain. The CDR3 is 12 residues long. Trimming shortened V by 7 bases and J by 1 base, and 10 bases separated the two germline ends. Per the germline V gene, CDR1 is SQVTM and CDR2 is ANQGSEA. CDR3 residues: CSAQGPNTEAFF. For the CDR3, the DNA is TGCAGCGCCCAAGGACCGAACACTGAAGCTTTCTTT.

The chain carries TRBV20-1 and TRBJ2-5; TRBD1 matches at 8 bases. CDR3 length: 11 amino acids. Trimming removed 8 bases from V and 5 bases from J; junction bases left unmatched: 4. Germline CDR1 is DFQATT and CDR2 is SNEGSKA (reference sequence). CDR3 coding DNA: TGCAGTACGGACAGGGTGGAGACCCAGTACTTC. Translation gives CSTDRVETQYF.

For this clonotype: This may come from a read error, since a much larger clone is one base off. CDR3 loop: CASSWEAVYF. The CDR3 DNA follows: TGTGCCAGCAGCTGGGAGGCTGTGTACTTC. The chain has TRBV7-2 and TRBJ2-5, with D possibly TRBD2 on 6 matching bases. This CDR3 comprises 10 residues. Per the germline V gene, CDR1 is SGHTA and CDR2 is FQGNSA. V lost 4 bases to trimming and J lost 13 bases, with 10 bases between them.

V usage is TRBV15 and J usage is TRBJ1-5; weak D call: TRBD1 (6 bases). Germline V CDR1 and CDR2: LNHNV, YYDKDF (reference sequence). V lost 5 bases and J lost 5, with 10 bases in between. The CDR3 runs to 13 residues. The CDR3 sequence is CATSQGQDQPQHF. The CDR3 coding sequence is TGTGCCACCAGCCAGGGGCAAGATCAGCCCCAGCATTTT.

V usage is TRBV24-1 and J usage is TRBJ2-7; D uncertain. This CDR3 comprises 12 residues. V was shortened by 4 bases and J by 5 bases, with 8 bases between the two germline ends. CDR1 is KGHDR, CDR2 SFDVKD, per germline. In DNA form, the CDR3 reads TGTGCCACCAGTGACCCACGGGACGAGCAGTACTTC. Encoded protein: CATSDPRDEQYF.

The chain has TRBV6-1 and TRBJ1-2; D might be TRBD1 (6 bases). With 6 bases removed from V and 0 bases from J, the gap between germline ends came to 8 bases. Per germline, CDR1 MNHNS and CDR2 SASEGT. CDR3 length: 13 amino acids. The CDR3 region has the DNA TGTGCCAGCAGGGACAGATCTAACTATGGCTACACCTTC. Encoded protein: CASRDRSNYGYTF.

This clonotype has just a few counts. J is TRBJ2-2 and V is TRBV29-1; a possible D gene is TRBD1 (6 bases). Germline CDR1 reads SQVTM; CDR2 reads ANQGSEA. The CDR3 totals 14 residues. The V and J ends lost 6 bases and 2 bases respectively, with 13 bases between them. CDR3 residues: CSVTGFTNTGELFF. DNA for the CDR3: TGCAGCGTCACAGGGTTTACCAACACCGGGGAGCTGTTTTTT.

This chain joins TRBV9 and TRBJ1-6, with 7 bases fitting TRBD1. The CDR3 contains 14 residues. Germline V gives CDR1 SGDLS, CDR2 YYNGEE. CDR3 region: CASGQGGANSPLHF. In DNA form, the CDR3 reads TGTGCGAGCGGGCAGGGGGGGGCTAATTCACCCCTCCACTTT.

This chain joins TRBV7-8 and TRBJ2-7, with TRBD2 matching 15 bases. The assigned J gene may be wrong: the sequence end matches TRBJ2-1 better. Germline CDR1 reads SGHVS; CDR2 reads FQNEAQ. There are 16 residues in the CDR3. The CDR3 DNA reads as TGTGCCAGCAGCGGCGGACTAGCGGGAGGGCCTAATGAGCAGTTCTTC. This gives the protein CASSGGLAGGPNEQFF.

V gene TRBV10-3 combines with J gene TRBJ1-1; 7 bases fit TRBD1. V was clipped by 6 bases and J by 1 base; unmatched bases: 5. Germline CDR1 ENHRY, CDR2 SYGVKD. The CDR3 is 14 residues long. Here the CDR3 reads CAISNRGQNTEAFF. The CDR3 nucleotides read TGTGCCATCAGCAACAGGGGCCAGAACACTGAAGCTTTCTTT.

The rearrangement links TRBV25-1 to TRBJ1-2; 11 bases map to TRBD1. The CDR3 has 15 residues. Germline trimming cut 8 bases from V and 5 bases from J; bases unmatched to any gene: 10. Germline V gene sequence: CDR1 MGHDK, CDR2 SYGVNS. This chain's CDR3 is CASVDPGQGEYGYTF. For the CDR3, the DNA is TGTGCCAGCGTTGATCCGGGACAGGGGGAATATGGCTACACCTTC.

The chain joins TRBV20-1 to TRBJ1-4; D might be TRBD1 (5 bases). V gave up 5 bases and J gave up 3 bases, with 16 bases separating them. Looked up from germline, CDR1 is DFQATT and CDR2 is SNEGSKA (reference sequence). This CDR3 is built from 15 residues. In DNA, the CDR3 is TGCAGTGCTTATGACAGCCTCTTACCTAATGAAAAACTGTTTTTT. Amino acids: CSAYDSLLPNEKLFF.

The chain links TRBV7-9 to TRBJ1-1, with D uncertain. The V end was cut by 8 bases, the J end by 2 bases, with 15 bases between. The V gene's germline CDR1 is SEHNR and CDR2 FQNEAQ (reference sequence). This CDR3 contains 14 residues. This chain's CDR3 is CASSPQMGNTEAFF. CDR3 DNA: TGTGCCAGCTCACCACAAATGGGAAACACTGAAGCTTTCTTT.

The rearrangement joins TRBV7-7 to TRBJ1-5; the match to TRBD1 covers 9 bases. J was trimmed by 9 bases and V by 5 bases; bases with no gene match: 11. The CDR3 extends over 15 amino acids. In germline, CDR1 is SSHAT, CDR2 FNYEAQ (reference sequence). The DNA of the CDR3 is TGTGCCAGCAGCCCGGACAGGGGAATTGATGCGCCCCAGCATTTT. Translation: CASSPDRGIDAPQHF.

V gene TRBV12-3 or TRBV12-4 combines with J gene TRBJ2-7, with D unclear. The V end was cut by 0 bases, the J end by 4 bases, with 13 bases between. This CDR3 contains 15 residues. This chain's CDR3 is CASSLAGLLVYEQYF. The CDR3 DNA follows: TGTGCCAGCAGTTTAGCTGGCCTTCTAGTGTACGAGCAGTACTTC.

This clonotype was seen at least ten times. This rearrangement joins TRBV10-3 to TRBJ1-4, with D possibly TRBD1 on 6 matching bases. Germline V gene lookup returns CDR1 ENHRY and CDR2 SYGVKD. The CDR3 runs to 15 residues. V lost 3 bases and J 7 bases, leaving 15 bases between the germline ends. The CDR3 DNA reads as TGTGCCATCAGTGAACCCAGGGGCAAGACTGAAAAACTGTTTTTT. Translated, it gives CAISEPRGKTEKLFF.

The rearrangement links TRBV7-2 to TRBJ1-3; D remains ambiguous. The CDR3 sequence is 17 residues long. Deletions cut 7 bases from V and 2 bases from J, with 21 bases between. CDR1 and CDR2 (germline): SGHTA, FQGNSA. The CDR3 sequence is CASTPRLVLATGNTIYF. In nucleotides, the CDR3 is TGTGCCAGCACCCCAAGGCTTGTCTTAGCCACTGGAAACACCATATATTTT.

This clonotype was observed a few times. The chain carries TRBV19 and TRBJ1-5; D gene unclear. The germline V gene has CDR1 LNHDA and CDR2 SQIVND (reference sequence). V lost 2 bases to trimming and J lost 3 bases, with 11 bases between them. The CDR3 runs to 15 residues. CDR3 nucleotide sequence: TGTGCCAGTAGTATAAAGGGCACATACAATCAGCCCCAGCATTTT. This codes for CASSIKGTYNQPQHF.